This T cell receptor (beta chain) emerged from a study of response to subunit inactivated influenza vaccine (dated by TCRdb to 2016 to 2018). For the study in its entirety: To follow how T cells responded to a trivalent subunit inactivated influenza vaccine, the researchers relied on deep quantitative profiling of the T cell receptor repertoire. The study at large found these results: According to the authors, only a limited number of new T cells may be recruited by each seasonal influenza vaccination.

V ends up 8 bases short and J 4 bases short, with an unmatched junction base count of 7. CDR1 and CDR2 (SNHLY, FYNNEI) derive from the germline V gene. CDR3 length: 14 amino acids, cysteine to phenylalanine. Only the CDR3 region is kept as DNA, spanning 42 bases read in frame from base 1. This clonotype has more than one count but fewer than ten. What this receptor recognizes is not known. Base qualities are not recorded, but no much larger clone differs from it by a single base. The receptor library was made with RT-PCR. Sequenced using an Illumina HiSeq 2500. Clones were called with MiXCR by TCRdb after fastp trimmed the public reads at Q25, and only in-frame beta chains were retained. Here each entry gathers all rows of one CDR3 protein and keeps the most common genes and DNA. Across this sample there are 650,000 to 800,000 distinct CDR3 sequences, with over 11% seen only once. The biggest ten clones account for around 7% of the sample.

The sequences come from PBMCs from blood, collected 14 to 15 days before vaccination. Recombination connected TRBV2 to TRBJ2-2; TRBD1 matches 7 bases in the middle. This clonotype was obtained from a man aged 45-65 years who received an inactivated influenza vaccine. Donor details come from another sample of the same person, matched by shared clones. The DNA sequence is TGTGCCAGCCACAGCACAGGGGCCACCGGGGAGCTGTTTTTT. Its translation is CASHSTGATGELFF.